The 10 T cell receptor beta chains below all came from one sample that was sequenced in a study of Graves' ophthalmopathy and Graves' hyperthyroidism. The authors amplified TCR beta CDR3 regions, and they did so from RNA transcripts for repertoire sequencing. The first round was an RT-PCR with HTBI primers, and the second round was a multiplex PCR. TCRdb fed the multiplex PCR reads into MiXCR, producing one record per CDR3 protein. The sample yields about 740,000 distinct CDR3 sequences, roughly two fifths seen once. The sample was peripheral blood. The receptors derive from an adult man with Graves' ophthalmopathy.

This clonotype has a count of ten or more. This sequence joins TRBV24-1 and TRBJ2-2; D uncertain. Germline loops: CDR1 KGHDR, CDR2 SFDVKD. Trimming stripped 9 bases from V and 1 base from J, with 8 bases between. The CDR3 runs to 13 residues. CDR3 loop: CATSKGNTGELFF. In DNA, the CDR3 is TGTGCCACCTCAAAGGGGAACACCGGGGAGCTGTTTTTT.

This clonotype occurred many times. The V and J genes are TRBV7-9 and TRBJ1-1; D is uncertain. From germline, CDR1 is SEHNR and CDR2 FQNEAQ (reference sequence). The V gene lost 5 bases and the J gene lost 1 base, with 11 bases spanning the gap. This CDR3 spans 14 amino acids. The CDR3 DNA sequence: TGTGCCAGCAGCAGCGGCCCGGAGAACACTGAAGCTTTCTTT. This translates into CASSSGPENTEAFF.

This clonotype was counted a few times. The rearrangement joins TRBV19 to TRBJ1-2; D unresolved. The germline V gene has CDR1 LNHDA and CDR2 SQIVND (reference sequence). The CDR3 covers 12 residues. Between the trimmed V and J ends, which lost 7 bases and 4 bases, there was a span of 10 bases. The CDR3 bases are TGTGCCAGTACAGACGGAGGCTATGGCTACACCTTC. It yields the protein CASTDGGYGYTF.

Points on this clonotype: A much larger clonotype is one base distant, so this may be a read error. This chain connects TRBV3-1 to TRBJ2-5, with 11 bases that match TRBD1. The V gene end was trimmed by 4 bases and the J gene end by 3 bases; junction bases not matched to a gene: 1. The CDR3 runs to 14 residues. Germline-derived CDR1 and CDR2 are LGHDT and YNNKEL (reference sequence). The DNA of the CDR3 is TGTGCCAGCAGCCGGGACAGGGGGGAAGAGACCCAGTACTTC. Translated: CASSRDRGEETQYF.

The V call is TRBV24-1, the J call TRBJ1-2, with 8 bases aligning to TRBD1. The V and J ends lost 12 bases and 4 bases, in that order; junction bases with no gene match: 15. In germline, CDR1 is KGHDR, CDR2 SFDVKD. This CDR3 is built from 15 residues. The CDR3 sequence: CAGSLRTGSGYGYTF. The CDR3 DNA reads TGTGCCGGCAGTCTCAGGACAGGGTCAGGCTATGGCTACACCTTC.

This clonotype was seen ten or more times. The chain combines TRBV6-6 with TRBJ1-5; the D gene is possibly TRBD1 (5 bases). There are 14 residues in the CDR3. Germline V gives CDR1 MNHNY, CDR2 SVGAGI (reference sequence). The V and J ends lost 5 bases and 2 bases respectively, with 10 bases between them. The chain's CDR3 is CASSDSGGNQPQHF. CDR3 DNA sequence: TGTGCCAGCAGTGATTCGGGGGGCAATCAGCCCCAGCATTTT.

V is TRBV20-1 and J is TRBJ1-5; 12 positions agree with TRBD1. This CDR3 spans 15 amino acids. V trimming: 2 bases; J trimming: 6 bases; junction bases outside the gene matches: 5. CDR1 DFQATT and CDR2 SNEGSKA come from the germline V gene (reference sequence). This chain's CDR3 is CSARRDRGRGQPQHF. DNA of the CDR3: TGCAGTGCTAGAAGGGACAGGGGGCGAGGTCAGCCCCAGCATTTT.

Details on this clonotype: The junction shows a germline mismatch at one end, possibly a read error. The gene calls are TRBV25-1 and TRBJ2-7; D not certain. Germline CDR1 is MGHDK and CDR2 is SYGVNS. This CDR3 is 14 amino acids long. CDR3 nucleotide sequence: TGTGCCAGCAGTTACGTGGGCGGCTCCTACGAGCAGTGCTTC. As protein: CASSYVGGSYEQCF.

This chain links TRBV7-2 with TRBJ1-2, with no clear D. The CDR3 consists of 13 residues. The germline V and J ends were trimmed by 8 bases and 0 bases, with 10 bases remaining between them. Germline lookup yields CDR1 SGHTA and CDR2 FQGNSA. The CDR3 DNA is TGTGCCAGCGGGGAGTCTGCTAACTATGGCTACACCTTC. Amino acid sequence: CASGESANYGYTF.

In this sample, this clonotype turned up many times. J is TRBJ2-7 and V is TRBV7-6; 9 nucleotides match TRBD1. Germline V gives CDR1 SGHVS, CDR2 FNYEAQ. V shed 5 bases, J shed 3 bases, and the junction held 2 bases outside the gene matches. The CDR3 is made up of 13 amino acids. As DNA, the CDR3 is TGTGCCAGCAGCCGGGACAGGGACTACGAGCAGTACTTC. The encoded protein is CASSRDRDYEQYF.